The text below deals with one T cell receptor (beta chain). These data originate in a study of blood T cells in healthy people across ages. PCR was performed a second time for roughly 7 to 12 cycles using a sample-barcoded 5' primer and a J-beta primer mix. In TCRdb, the 5' RACE reads were re-called with MiXCR into one record per CDR3 protein. Seen here are 920,000 or so distinct CDR3 sequences, 40% to 55% observed once, and the top ten hold around 18%. Deletions cut 0 bases from V and 9 bases from J, with 6 bases between. Per germline, CDR1 SGHTA and CDR2 FQGNSA. CDR3 length: 13 amino acids. The sequenced sample was blood. This TCR was recovered from a woman between 55 and 75 years old in good health. This chain links TRBV7-2 with TRBJ1-6; no reliable D call. DNA for the CDR3: TGTGCCAGCAGCTTAGCGCTGCTTTCACCCCTCCACTTT. This codes for CASSLALLSPLHF.